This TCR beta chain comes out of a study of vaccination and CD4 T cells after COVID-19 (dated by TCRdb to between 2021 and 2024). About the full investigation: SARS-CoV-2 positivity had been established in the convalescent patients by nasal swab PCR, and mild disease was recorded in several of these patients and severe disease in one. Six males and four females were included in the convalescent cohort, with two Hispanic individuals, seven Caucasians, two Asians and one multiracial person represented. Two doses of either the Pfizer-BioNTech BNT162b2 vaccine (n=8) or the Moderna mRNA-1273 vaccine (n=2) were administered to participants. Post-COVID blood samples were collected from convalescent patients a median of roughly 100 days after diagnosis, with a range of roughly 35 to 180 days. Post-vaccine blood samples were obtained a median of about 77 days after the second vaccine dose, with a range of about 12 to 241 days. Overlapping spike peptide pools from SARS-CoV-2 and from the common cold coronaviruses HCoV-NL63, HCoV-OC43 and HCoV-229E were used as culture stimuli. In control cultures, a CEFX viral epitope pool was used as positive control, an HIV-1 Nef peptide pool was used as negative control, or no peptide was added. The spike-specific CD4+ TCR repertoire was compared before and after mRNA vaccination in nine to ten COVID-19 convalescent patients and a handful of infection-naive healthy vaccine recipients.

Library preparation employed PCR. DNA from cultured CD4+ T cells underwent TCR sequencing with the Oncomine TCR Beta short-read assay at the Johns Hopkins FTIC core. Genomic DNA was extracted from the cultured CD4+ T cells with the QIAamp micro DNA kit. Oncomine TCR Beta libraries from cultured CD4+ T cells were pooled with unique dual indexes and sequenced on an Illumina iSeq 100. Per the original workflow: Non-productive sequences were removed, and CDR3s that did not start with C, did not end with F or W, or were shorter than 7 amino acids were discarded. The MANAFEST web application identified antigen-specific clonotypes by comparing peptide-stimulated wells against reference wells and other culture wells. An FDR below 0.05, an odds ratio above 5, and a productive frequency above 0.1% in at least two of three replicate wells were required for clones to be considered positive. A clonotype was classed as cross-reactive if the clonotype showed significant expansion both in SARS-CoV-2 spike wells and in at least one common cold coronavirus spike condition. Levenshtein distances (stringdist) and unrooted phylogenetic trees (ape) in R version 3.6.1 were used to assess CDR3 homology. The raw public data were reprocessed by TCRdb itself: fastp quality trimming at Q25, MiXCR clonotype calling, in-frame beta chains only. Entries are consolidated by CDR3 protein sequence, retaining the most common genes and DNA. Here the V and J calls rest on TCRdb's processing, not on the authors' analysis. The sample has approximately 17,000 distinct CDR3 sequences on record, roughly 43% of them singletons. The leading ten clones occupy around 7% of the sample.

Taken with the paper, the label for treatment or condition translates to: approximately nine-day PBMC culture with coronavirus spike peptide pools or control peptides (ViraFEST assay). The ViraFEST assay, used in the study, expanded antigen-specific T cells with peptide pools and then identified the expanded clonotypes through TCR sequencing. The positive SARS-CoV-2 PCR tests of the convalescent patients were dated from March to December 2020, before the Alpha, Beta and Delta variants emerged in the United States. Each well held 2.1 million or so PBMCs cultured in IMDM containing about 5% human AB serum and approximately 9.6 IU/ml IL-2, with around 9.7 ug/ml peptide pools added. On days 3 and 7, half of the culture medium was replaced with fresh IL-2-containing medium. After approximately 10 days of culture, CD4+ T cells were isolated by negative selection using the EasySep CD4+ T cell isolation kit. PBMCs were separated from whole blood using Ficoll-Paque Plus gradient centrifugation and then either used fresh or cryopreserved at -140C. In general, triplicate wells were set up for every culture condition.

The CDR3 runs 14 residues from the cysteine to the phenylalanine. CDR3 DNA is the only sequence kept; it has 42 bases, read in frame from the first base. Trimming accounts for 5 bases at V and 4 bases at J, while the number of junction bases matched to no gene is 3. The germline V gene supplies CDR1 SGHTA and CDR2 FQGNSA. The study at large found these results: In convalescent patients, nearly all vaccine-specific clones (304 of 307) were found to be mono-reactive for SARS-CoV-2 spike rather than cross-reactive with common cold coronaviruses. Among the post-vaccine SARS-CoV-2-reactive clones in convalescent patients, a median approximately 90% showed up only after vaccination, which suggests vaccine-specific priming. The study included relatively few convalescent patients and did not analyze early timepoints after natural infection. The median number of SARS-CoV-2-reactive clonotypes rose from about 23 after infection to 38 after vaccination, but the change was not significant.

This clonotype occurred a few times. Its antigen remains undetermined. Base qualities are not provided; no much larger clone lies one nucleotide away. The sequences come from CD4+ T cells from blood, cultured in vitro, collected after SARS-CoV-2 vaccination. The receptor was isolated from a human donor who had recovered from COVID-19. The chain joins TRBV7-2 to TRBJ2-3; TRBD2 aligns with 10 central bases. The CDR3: CASSPLAGSDTQYF. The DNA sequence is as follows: TGTGCCAGCAGCCCACTAGCGGGATCAGATACGCAGTATTTT.